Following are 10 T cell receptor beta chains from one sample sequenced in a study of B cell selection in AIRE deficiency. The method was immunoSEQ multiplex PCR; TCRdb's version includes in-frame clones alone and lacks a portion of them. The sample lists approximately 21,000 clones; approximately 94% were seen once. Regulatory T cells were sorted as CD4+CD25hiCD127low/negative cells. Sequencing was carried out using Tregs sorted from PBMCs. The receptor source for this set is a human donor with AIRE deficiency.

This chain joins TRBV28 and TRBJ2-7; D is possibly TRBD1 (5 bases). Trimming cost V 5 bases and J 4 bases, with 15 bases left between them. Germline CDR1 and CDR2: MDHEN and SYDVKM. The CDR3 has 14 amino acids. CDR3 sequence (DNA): TGTGCCAGCAGTCAACAACAGGAGACATACGAGCAGTACTTC. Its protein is CASSQQQETYEQYF.

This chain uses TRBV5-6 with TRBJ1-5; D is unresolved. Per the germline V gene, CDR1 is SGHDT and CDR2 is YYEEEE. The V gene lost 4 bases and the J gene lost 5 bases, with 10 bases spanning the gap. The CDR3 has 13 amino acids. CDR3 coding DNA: TGTGCCAGCAGCCCCGGAGGGCATCAGCCCCAGCATTTT. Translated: CASSPGGHQPQHF.

CDR3 nucleotide sequence: TGTGCCAGCAGGTCAATGGGAGAGCAGTACTTC. Protein product: CASRSMGEQYF. This rearrangement joins TRBV2 to TRBJ2-7; D is unresolved. Trimming left V 6 bases short and J 7 bases short, with 10 bases between. This CDR3 has 11 residues. Germline lookup yields CDR1 SNHLY and CDR2 FYNNEI.

The CDR3: CASSRIFFGLANEQFF. In DNA form, the CDR3 reads TGTGCCAGCAGCCGTATTTTCTTCGGACTAGCGAATGAGCAGTTCTTC. V usage is TRBV5-6 and J usage is TRBJ2-1; 9 bases match TRBD2. The CDR3 is made up of 16 amino acids. CDR1 and CDR2 from the germline V gene are SGHDT and YYEEEE. V dropped 4 bases and J dropped 7; count of bases not matched to a gene: 12.

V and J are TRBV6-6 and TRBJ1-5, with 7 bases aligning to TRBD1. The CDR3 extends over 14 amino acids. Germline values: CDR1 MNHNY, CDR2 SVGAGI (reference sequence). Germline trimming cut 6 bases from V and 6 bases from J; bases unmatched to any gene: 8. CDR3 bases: TGTGCCAGCAGACCCTTAACAGGGGCTCAGCCCCAGCATTTT. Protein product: CASRPLTGAQPQHF.

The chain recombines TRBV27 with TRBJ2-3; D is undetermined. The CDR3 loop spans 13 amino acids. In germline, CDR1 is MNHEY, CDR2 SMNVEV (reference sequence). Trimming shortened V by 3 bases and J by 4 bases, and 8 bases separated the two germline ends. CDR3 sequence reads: CASSFRSADTQYF. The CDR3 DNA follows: TGTGCCAGCAGTTTTCGTTCAGCAGATACGCAGTATTTT.

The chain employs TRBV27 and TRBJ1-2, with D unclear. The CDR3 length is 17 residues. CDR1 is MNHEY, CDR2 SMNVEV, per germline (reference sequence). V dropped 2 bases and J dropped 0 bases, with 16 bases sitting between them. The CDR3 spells CASSLARHVNTNYGYTF. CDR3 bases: TGTGCCAGCAGTTTAGCCCGGCACGTGAATACTAACTATGGCTACACCTTC.

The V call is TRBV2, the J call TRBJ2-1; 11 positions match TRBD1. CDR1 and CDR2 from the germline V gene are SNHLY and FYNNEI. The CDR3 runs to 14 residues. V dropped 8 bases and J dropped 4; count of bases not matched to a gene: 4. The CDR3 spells CASRGQGAYNEQFF. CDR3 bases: TGTGCCAGCCGAGGACAGGGGGCTTACAATGAGCAGTTCTTC.

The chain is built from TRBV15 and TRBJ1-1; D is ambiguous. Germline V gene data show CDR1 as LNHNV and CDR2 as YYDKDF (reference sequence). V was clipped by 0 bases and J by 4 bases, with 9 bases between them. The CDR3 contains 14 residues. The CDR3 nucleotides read TGTGCCACCAGCAGAGAAAGGGTGGCCACTGAAGCTTTCTTT. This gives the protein CATSRERVATEAFF.

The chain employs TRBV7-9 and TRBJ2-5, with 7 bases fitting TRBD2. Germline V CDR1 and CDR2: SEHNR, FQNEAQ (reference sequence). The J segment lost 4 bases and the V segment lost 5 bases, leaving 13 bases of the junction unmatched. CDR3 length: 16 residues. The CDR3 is CASSPSRAGVGETQYF. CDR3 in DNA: TGTGCCAGCAGCCCCTCTAGGGCGGGAGTGGGAGAGACCCAGTACTTC.